This note documents a single TCR beta chain sequence. Its specificity is not known. The PCR employed 60 Vbeta primers together with 13 Jbeta primers. Sequencing used immunoSEQ multiplex PCR; TCRdb keeps in-frame clones, though not all of them. The table lists 100,000 to 120,000 clones, around 83% of them singletons. With 4 bases clipped from V and 5 bases from J, the junction kept 8 bases outside the gene matches. The length of the CDR3 is 14 residues. CDR1 is SGHNT and CDR2 is YYREEE in the germline V gene (reference sequence). The sample originates from a study of cytomegalovirus exposure and HLA in healthy donors. Study-level points and caveats: In an earlier analysis, productive rearrangement rates for most beta V segments clustered near 90% or 30%. Highest at DRB1 and lowest at HLA-C, TCR association rates differed among HLA loci in a later analysis.

The sample comprised PBMCs. The chain carries TRBV5-4 and TRBJ2-5; 7 bases match TRBD1. The TCR was taken from an older woman in good health and CMV-seropositive. The CDR3 DNA reads as TGTGCCAGCAGCCCAATGACAGGGTGGGAGACCCAGTACTTC. It is translated as CASSPMTGWETQYF.